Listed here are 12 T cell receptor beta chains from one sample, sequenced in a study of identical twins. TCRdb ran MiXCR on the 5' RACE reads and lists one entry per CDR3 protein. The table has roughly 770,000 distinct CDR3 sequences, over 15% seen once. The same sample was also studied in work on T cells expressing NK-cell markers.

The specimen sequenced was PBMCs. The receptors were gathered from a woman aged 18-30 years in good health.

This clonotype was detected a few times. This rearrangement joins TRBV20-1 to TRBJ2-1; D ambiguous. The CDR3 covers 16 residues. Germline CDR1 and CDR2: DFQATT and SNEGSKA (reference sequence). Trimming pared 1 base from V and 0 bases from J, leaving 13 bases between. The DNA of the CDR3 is TGCAGTGCTAGAGTCGAGGACCCGAGCTCCTACAATGAGCAGTTCTTC. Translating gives CSARVEDPSSYNEQFF.

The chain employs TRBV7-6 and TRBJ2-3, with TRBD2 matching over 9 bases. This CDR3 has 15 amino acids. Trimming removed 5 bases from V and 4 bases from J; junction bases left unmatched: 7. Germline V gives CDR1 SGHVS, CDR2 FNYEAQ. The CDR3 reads CASSTGTSLSDTQYF. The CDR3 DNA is TGTGCCAGCAGCACCGGGACTAGCTTATCAGATACGCAGTATTTT.

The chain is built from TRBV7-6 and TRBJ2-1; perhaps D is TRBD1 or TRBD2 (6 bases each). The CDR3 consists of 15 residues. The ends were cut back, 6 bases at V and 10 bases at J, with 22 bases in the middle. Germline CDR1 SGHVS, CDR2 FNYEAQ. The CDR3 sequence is CASSFGQKSGAEQFF. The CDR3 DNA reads TGTGCCAGCAGTTTCGGACAGAAATCGGGAGCCGAGCAGTTCTTC.

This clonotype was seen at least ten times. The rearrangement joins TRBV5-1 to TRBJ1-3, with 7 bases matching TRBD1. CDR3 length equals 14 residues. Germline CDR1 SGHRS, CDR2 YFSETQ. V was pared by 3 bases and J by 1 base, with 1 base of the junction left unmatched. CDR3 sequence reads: CASSSTGSGNTIYF. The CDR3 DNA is TGCGCCAGCAGCTCGACAGGGTCTGGAAACACCATATATTTT.

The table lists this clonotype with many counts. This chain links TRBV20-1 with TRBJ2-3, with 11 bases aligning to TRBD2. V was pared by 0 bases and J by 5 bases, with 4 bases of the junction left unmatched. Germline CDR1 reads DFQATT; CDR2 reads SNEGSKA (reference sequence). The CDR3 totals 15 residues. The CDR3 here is CSARDTSGSGDTQYF. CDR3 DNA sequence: TGCAGTGCTAGAGATACTAGCGGGAGCGGAGATACGCAGTATTTT.

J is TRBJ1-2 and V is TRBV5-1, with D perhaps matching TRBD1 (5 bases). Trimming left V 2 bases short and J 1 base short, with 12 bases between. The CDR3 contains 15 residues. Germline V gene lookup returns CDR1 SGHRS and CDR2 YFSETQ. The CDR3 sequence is CASSFGGAFNYGYTF. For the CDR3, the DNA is TGCGCCAGCAGCTTCGGAGGGGCATTTAACTATGGCTACACCTTC.

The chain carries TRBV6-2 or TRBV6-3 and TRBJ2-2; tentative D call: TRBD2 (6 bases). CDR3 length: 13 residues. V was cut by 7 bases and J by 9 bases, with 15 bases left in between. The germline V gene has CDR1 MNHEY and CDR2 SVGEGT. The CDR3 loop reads CASKRLVFRELFF. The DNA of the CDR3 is TGTGCCAGCAAGCGACTAGTTTTCCGGGAGCTGTTTTTT.

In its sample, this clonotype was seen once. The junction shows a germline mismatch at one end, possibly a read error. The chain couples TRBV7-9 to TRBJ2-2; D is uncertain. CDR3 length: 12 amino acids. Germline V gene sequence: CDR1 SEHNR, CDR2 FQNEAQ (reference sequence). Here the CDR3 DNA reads TGTGCCGGCAGCTTAGTGACCGGGGAGCTGTTTTTT. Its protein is CAGSLVTGELFF.

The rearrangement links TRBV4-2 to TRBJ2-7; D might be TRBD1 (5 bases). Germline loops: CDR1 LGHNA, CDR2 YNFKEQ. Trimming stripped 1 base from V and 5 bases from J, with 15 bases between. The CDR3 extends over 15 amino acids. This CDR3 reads CASSQVLGAINEQYF. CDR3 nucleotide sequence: TGTGCCAGCAGCCAAGTCCTTGGGGCTATTAACGAGCAGTACTTC.

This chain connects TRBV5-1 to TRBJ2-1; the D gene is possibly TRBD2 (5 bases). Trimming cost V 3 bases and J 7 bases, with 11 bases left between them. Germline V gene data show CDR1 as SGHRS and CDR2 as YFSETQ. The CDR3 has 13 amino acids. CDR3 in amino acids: CASSSTPGNEQFF. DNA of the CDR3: TGCGCCAGCAGCTCAACACCGGGGAATGAGCAGTTCTTC.

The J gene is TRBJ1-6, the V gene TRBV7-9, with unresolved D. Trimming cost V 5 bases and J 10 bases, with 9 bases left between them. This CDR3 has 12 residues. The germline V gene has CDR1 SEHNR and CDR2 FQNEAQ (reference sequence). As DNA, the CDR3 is TGTGCCAGCAGCCTGCCCGACTCACCCCTCCACTTT. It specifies CASSLPDSPLHF.

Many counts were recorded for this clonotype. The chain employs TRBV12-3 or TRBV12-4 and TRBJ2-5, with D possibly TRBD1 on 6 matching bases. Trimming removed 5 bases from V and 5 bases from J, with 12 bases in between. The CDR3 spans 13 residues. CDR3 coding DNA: TGTGCCAGCAGTCTCCGGCAGGGGGAGACCCAGTACTTC. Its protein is CASSLRQGETQYF.